This section outlines one TCR beta chain sequence together with its context. The record originates from a study of shared clonotypes between healthy human individuals. Sequenced by immunoSEQ multiplex PCR; TCRdb stores in-frame clones only, minus some. The data hold roughly 2.2 million clones, with approximately 95% observed a single time. This CDR3 comprises 15 residues. Trimming took 4 bases from V and 3 from J; bases not matched to a gene: 5. CDR1 is MDHEN, CDR2 SYDVKM, per germline. Sequenced: naive CD4+ T cells from PBMCs. As for subset: CD45RA+ positively selected. The clonotype originates from a man aged 18 to 35 in good health. Some clones in this sample may be carry-over from other donors' samples. This chain joins TRBV28 and TRBJ2-3, with 9 bases lining up with TRBD1. The DNA of the CDR3 is TGTGCCAGCAGTTACACCGGACAGGGGACAGATACGCAGTATTTT. Protein product: CASSYTGQGTDTQYF. The full variable domain, rest sourced from reference TRBV28 and TRBJ2-3, is DVKVTQSSRYLVKRTGEKVFLECVQDMDHENMFWYRQDPGLGLRLIYFSYDVKMKEKGDIPEGYSVSREKKERFSLILESASTNQTSMYLCASSYTGQGTDTQYFGPGTRLTVL.